The 18 T cell receptor beta chains below were found in one sample sequenced in a study of identical twins. MiXCR was run by TCRdb on the 5' RACE reads, yielding one entry per CDR3 protein. The repertoire holds around 1.7 million distinct CDR3 sequences, with less than 35% as singletons. Sequencing used cord blood. The receptor source for this set is a newborn girl in good health.

This clonotype was counted only a few times. The gene calls are TRBV28 and TRBJ2-1, with 9 positions matching TRBD2. With V trimmed by 5 bases and J by 0 bases, 8 bases remained unmatched. This CDR3 is built from 17 residues. CDR1 and CDR2 from the germline V gene are MDHEN and SYDVKM. The CDR3 spells CASSLRTSEISYNEQFF. CDR3 nucleotide sequence: TGTGCCAGCAGTCTACGGACTAGCGAGATCTCCTACAATGAGCAGTTCTTC.

The table lists this clonotype with a few counts. For the CDR3, the DNA is TGCAGTGCCCCTCGAGTACCAGATACGCAGTATTTT. It translates to CSAPRVPDTQYF. The chain combines TRBV20-1 with TRBJ2-3; D call uncertain. Trimming removed 6 bases from V and 4 bases from J, with 11 bases in between. The germline V gene encodes CDR1 DFQATT and CDR2 SNEGSKA (reference sequence). The CDR3 consists of 12 residues.

In its sample, this clonotype was seen many times. The rearrangement joins TRBV29-1 to TRBJ2-3; D could derive from TRBD1 or TRBD2 (5 bases each). The CDR3 runs 14 residues. V lost 3 bases and J lost 1, with 11 bases in between. From germline, CDR1 is SQVTM and CDR2 ANQGSEA. The CDR3 region is CSVDMGVGTDTQYF. In nucleotides, the CDR3 is TGCAGCGTTGATATGGGGGTTGGCACAGATACGCAGTATTTT.

Details on this clonotype: At one end, the junction sequence differs from germline, possibly due to a read error. The CDR3: CSVAHRGNIEAFF. Written as DNA, the CDR3 is TGCAGCGTCGCCCACAGGGGGAACATTGAAGCTTTCTTT. V is TRBV29-1 and J is TRBJ1-1, with 8 bases fitting TRBD1. The length of the CDR3 is 13 residues. The germline V gene encodes CDR1 SQVTM and CDR2 ANQGSEA.

The chain links TRBV5-1 to TRBJ2-3; D is uncertain. The CDR3 extends over 14 amino acids. Looked up from germline, CDR1 is SGHRS and CDR2 is YFSETQ. Between the trimmed V and J ends, which lost 3 bases and 0 bases, there was a span of 8 bases. Here the CDR3 reads CASSSYSSTDTQYF. The CDR3 region has the DNA TGCGCCAGCAGCTCCTACTCTAGCACAGATACGCAGTATTTT.

This clonotype showed up just a few times. J is TRBJ2-3 and V is TRBV7-2; TRBD2 matches at 7 bases. CDR3 size: 15 residues. In germline, CDR1 is SGHTA, CDR2 FQGNSA. J was trimmed by 5 bases and V by 5 bases; bases with no gene match: 10. Written as DNA, the CDR3 is TGTGCCAGCAGCCCTTCTCTCCGGGAGGAAGATACGCAGTATTTT. It encodes CASSPSLREEDTQYF. Supplemented by reference TRBV7-2 and TRBJ2-3, the full variable domain reads GAGVSQSPSNKVTEKGKDVELRCDPISGHTALYWYRQSLGQGLEFLIYFQGNSAPDKSGLPSDRFSAERTGGSVSTLTIQRTQQEDSAVYLCASSPSLREEDTQYFGPGTRLTVL.

CDR3 sequence reads: CASSHYGATGANVLTF. CDR3 nucleotides: TGTGCCAGCAGCCACTATGGTGCCACTGGGGCCAACGTCCTGACTTTC. The chain employs TRBV7-2 and TRBJ2-6; D remains ambiguous. Germline V gene lookup returns CDR1 SGHTA and CDR2 FQGNSA. Trimming left V 5 bases short and J 2 bases short, with 13 bases between. The CDR3 is 16 residues long.

The rearrangement joins TRBV20-1 to TRBJ2-3; 7 bases are a match to TRBD2. The V gene end was trimmed by 3 bases and the J gene end by 8 bases; junction bases not matched to a gene: 11. Germline CDR1 DFQATT, CDR2 SNEGSKA (reference sequence). There are 14 residues in the CDR3. CDR3 DNA: TGCAGTGCTAGGCTGACTAGCAGAAGGGGTACGCAGTATTTT. Protein sequence: CSARLTSRRGTQYF.

The chain has TRBV2 and TRBJ2-1, with 12 bases lining up with TRBD2. CDR1 and CDR2 (germline): SNHLY, FYNNEI. V lost 3 bases, J lost 10 bases, and 7 bases stayed unmatched. This CDR3 is 15 amino acids long. CDR3 bases: TGTGCCAGCAGTGAGACTAGCGGGGGAGTAGGGGAGCAGTTCTTC. Translating it yields CASSETSGGVGEQFF.

The chain uses TRBV3-1 and TRBJ1-1, with unresolved D. The germline V gene encodes CDR1 LGHDT and CDR2 YNNKEL (reference sequence). The germline V and J ends were trimmed by 1 base and 0 bases, with 9 bases remaining between them. This CDR3 is 15 amino acids long. DNA for the CDR3: TGTGCCAGCAGCCAAGGGGTGGGTTTGAACACTGAAGCTTTCTTT. It yields the protein CASSQGVGLNTEAFF. The full variable domain, in which reference TRBV3-1 and TRBJ1-1 provide the parts outside the CDR3, is DTAVSQTPKYLVTQMGNDKSIKCEQNLGHDTMYWYKQDSKKFLKIMFSYNNKELIINETVPNRFSPKSPDKAHLNLHINSLELGDSAVYFCASSQGVGLNTEAFFGQGTRLTVV.

This clonotype was picked up a small number of times. The V and J genes are TRBV11-2 and TRBJ2-1, with D perhaps TRBD2 (5 bases). The V and J ends lost 3 bases and 7 bases respectively, with 13 bases between them. The CDR3 has 14 amino acids. Per the germline V gene, CDR1 is SGHAT and CDR2 is FQNNGV. The CDR3 is CASSLLRRPNEQFF. CDR3 nucleotide sequence: TGTGCCAGCAGCTTGCTCCGGAGGCCGAATGAGCAGTTCTTC.

The V gene is TRBV12-3 or TRBV12-4, the J gene TRBJ1-2, with 10 bases fitting TRBD1. The CDR3 totals 17 residues. J lost 2 bases, V lost 3 bases, and 9 bases had no gene match. This chain's CDR3 is CASSLGSGTGANYGYTF. The DNA of the CDR3 is TGTGCCAGCAGTTTGGGATCCGGGACAGGGGCAAACTATGGCTACACCTTC.

Many counts were recorded for this clonotype. This rearrangement joins TRBV4-1 to TRBJ2-1; perhaps TRBD2 as D (7 bases). The CDR3 has 14 amino acids. CDR1 and CDR2 (germline): MGHRA, YSYEKL. V dropped 6 bases and J dropped 4 bases, with 13 bases sitting between them. This chain's CDR3 is CASSPRGPYNEQFF. CDR3 sequence (DNA): TGCGCCAGCAGTCCGCGGGGGCCTTACAATGAGCAGTTCTTC.

This clonotype appeared a few times. J is TRBJ1-2 and V is TRBV6-2 or TRBV6-3; possible D gene TRBD1, 5 bases. The germline V gene encodes CDR1 MNHEY and CDR2 SVGEGT. Trimming removed 2 bases at V and 7 bases at J, with 11 bases between. The CDR3 is made up of 13 amino acids. CDR3 DNA: TGTGCCAGCAGTTACACCCACCAGGGTGGCTACACCTTC. Its protein is CASSYTHQGGYTF.

A few counts support this clonotype. The rearrangement uses TRBV20-1 and TRBJ2-7, with TRBD2 matching over 11 bases. Germline V lookup: CDR1 DFQATT, CDR2 SNEGSKA (reference sequence). CDR3 size: 14 residues. V trimming: 3 bases; J trimming: 4 bases; junction bases outside the gene matches: 5. As DNA, the CDR3 is TGCAGTGCTAGTATCACTAGCGGGAGTTACGAGCAGTACTTC. Translating it yields CSASITSGSYEQYF.

The chain employs TRBV3-1 and TRBJ2-3; tentatively, D is TRBD2 (5 bases). Trimming took off 4 bases at V and 0 bases at J, with 14 bases between the two ends. This CDR3 contains 16 residues. Germline CDR1 reads LGHDT; CDR2 reads YNNKEL (reference sequence). DNA of the CDR3: TGTGCCAGCAGCCTCCGGTCTCGGGGTAGCACAGATACGCAGTATTTT. It translates to CASSLRSRGSTDTQYF.

This clonotype was detected only a few times. The chain combines TRBV27 with TRBJ1-4; the D gene is possibly TRBD1 (5 bases). Germline CDR1 is MNHEY and CDR2 is SMNVEV (reference sequence). V gave up 3 bases and J gave up 8 bases, with 13 bases separating them. CDR3 size: 14 residues. The CDR3 sequence is CASSFWRGGEKLFF. The CDR3 nucleotides read TGTGCCAGCAGTTTCTGGAGGGGTGGGGAAAAACTGTTTTTT.

This clonotype was picked up a small number of times. The CDR3 protein is CSASPLEGVNENEQFF. CDR3 nucleotide sequence: TGCAGCGCTTCCCCCCTGGAGGGGGTAAATGAGAATGAGCAGTTCTTC. The chain carries TRBV29-1 and TRBJ2-1, with D perhaps being TRBD1 or TRBD2 (6 bases each). Germline loops: CDR1 SQVTM, CDR2 ANQGSEA. V lost 7 bases, J lost 7 bases, and 26 bases lay in between. CDR3 size: 16 residues.